This T cell receptor beta chain was recorded in a study of T cells in Graves' hyperthyroidism and ophthalmopathy. Using RNA transcripts as the source, TCR beta CDR3 regions were amplified. RT-PCR in the first round (using the HTBI primer set) targeted the TCR CDR3. A single record per CDR3 protein comes from TCRdb applying MiXCR to the multiplex PCR reads. This table has 560,000 or so distinct CDR3 sequences, about half appearing once. This clonotype was seen ten or more times. The V end lost 2 bases, the J end lost 4 bases, and 11 bases lay between the germline ends. This CDR3 is built from 14 residues. CDR1 and CDR2 from the germline V gene are SNHLY and FYNNEI.

This receptor was taken from a woman younger than 35 with Graves' hyperthyroidism. V is TRBV2 and J is TRBJ1-2; perhaps TRBD1 as D (5 bases). Input material: peripheral blood or thyroid tissue (not recorded which). In DNA form, the CDR3 reads TGTGCCAGCAGTGAATTTGTCAGGGCCTATGGCTACACCTTC. It translates to CASSEFVRAYGYTF.